The clone carrying this TCR beta chain came up a few times. Its matching antigen is unknown. Germline V gene lookup returns CDR1 MNHNS and CDR2 SASEGT. CDR3 length: 12 residues. The ends were cut back, 3 bases at V and 4 bases at J, with 3 bases in the middle. A template switching step contributed a universal primer site, while unique molecular identifiers were present in the cDNA. TCRdb redid the calling of the 5' RACE reads with MiXCR, one entry per CDR3 protein. The sample records around 490,000 distinct CDR3 sequences, 13% to 15% being singletons. The data are from a study of identical twins. Broader study findings: For zero-insertion analyses, partial confounding could come from invariant MAIT and iNKT cells. Fewer insertions were carried by abundant cord blood beta clonotypes, but none was seen in memory repertoires.

This sample also appeared in a second study, on yellow fever vaccine responses in identical twins.

The receptor was derived from a woman aged 18-30 years in good health. Specimen: CD4+ T cells sorted from blood. The chain recombines TRBV6-1 with TRBJ2-2, with D unclear. CDR3 in DNA: TGTGCCAGCAGTGAGGTCACCGGGGAGCTGTTTTTT. The encoded protein is CASSEVTGELFF.